This T cell receptor (beta chain) derives from a study of identical twins. In TCRdb, the 5' RACE reads were re-called with MiXCR into one record per CDR3 protein. The repertoire has 750,000 to 950,000 distinct CDR3 sequences, approximately 13% of them found once; the top ten carry 1.5% to 2%. V trimming: 3 bases; J trimming: 9 bases; junction bases outside the gene matches: 6. This CDR3 is built from 14 residues. The germline CDR1 and CDR2 sequences are LGHDT and YNNKEL (reference sequence). Separately, the same data were catalogued under a study of yellow fever vaccine responses in identical twins.

This sequence joins TRBV3-1 and TRBJ2-4, with 9 nucleotides matching TRBD1. This receptor was obtained from a woman aged 18-29 years in good health. The source material was PBMCs. The CDR3 is CASSHGQGMGIQYF. The CDR3 DNA follows: TGTGCCAGCAGCCACGGACAGGGGATGGGCATTCAGTACTTC.